This T cell receptor beta chain is from a study of spatial heterogeneity in lung cancer. The overall study: Beta-chain sequences consistently outnumbered alpha-chain sequences in detection. Study-level findings and limits: Ubiquitous expanded tumor TCRs showed up in blood more at resection than follow-up.

The sample holds many counts of this clonotype. Its antigen is unidentified. The CDR3 has 13 amino acids. Trimming removed 2 bases from V and 7 bases from J, with 12 bases in between. The germline gives CDR1 MNHEY, CDR2 SVGEGT. TCRdb itself ran the 5' RACE reads through MiXCR, one entry per CDR3 protein. In the table there are tens of thousands of distinct CDR3 sequences, 5.8% of which are singletons. Time point given: sample taken at primary tumor resection. The authors sequenced whole RNA from tumor, nontumor lung or frozen PBMC without sorting. The sample consisted of PBMCs, taken at surgery. This TCR came from a male donor with early-stage non-small cell lung cancer. The V call is TRBV6-2 or TRBV6-3, the J call TRBJ2-7; D perhaps matches TRBD2 (6 bases). The CDR3 coding sequence is TGTGCCAGCAGTTACGGAGGGTTCGGGGAGCAGTACTTC. As protein: CASSYGGFGEQYF.